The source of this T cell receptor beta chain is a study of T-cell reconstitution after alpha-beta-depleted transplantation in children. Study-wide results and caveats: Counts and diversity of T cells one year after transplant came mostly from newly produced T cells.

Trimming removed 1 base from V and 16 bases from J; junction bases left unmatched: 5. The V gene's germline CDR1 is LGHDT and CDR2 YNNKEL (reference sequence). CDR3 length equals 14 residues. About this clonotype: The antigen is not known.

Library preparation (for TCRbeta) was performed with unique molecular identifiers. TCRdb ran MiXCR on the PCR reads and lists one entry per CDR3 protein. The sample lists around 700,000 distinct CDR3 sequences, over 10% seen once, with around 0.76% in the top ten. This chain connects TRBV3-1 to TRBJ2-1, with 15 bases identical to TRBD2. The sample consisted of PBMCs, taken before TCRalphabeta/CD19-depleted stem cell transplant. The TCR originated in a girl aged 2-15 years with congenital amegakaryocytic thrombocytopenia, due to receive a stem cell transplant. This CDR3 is CASSQGGLAGGRFF. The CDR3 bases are TGTGCCAGCAGCCAAGGCGGACTAGCGGGAGGGCGTTTCTTC.